These 18 T cell receptor beta chains originate from one sample sequenced in a study of CD8 T cells in Susac syndrome. Reverse transcription of roughly 0.5 to 1 ug RNA was carried out with random hexamers. TCRdb reprocessed the immunoSEQ multiplex PCR reads with MiXCR, giving one entry per CDR3 protein. The sample holds 130,000 or so distinct CDR3 sequences; roughly 80% are singletons and the top ten take roughly 0.5%. The material sequenced was CD8+ T cells from PBMCs. The receptor set was obtained from a human donor with multiple sclerosis.

The CDR3 loop reads CSVPLGGPYQPQHF. The CDR3 DNA is TGCAGTGTCCCCCTGGGCGGACCTTATCAGCCCCAGCATTTT. This chain joins TRBV20-1 and TRBJ1-5; D is unresolved. This CDR3 spans 14 amino acids. The V end lost 7 bases, the J end lost 5 bases, and 18 bases lay between the germline ends. Germline V gene data show CDR1 as DFQATT and CDR2 as SNEGSKA (reference sequence).

This sequence joins TRBV28 and TRBJ2-7; TRBD1 might be the D (6 bases). Trimming cost V 8 bases and J 2 bases, with 13 bases left between them. Germline lookup yields CDR1 MDHEN and CDR2 SYDVKM. The CDR3 is made up of 13 amino acids. The CDR3 region is CASRTELTYEQYF. The CDR3 DNA follows: TGTGCCAGCCGGACAGAGCTCACCTACGAGCAGTACTTC.

The V call is TRBV6-1, the J call TRBJ1-3, with 7 bases matching TRBD1. V lost 6 bases, J lost 4 bases, and 9 bases stayed unmatched. The CDR3 spans 15 residues. Per germline, CDR1 MNHNS and CDR2 SASEGT. The CDR3, as DNA: TGTGCCAGCAGCATGACAGGGAGGTCCGGAAACACCATATATTTT. Its translation: CASSMTGRSGNTIYF.

The V and J genes are TRBV9 and TRBJ2-1, with D possibly TRBD2 on 6 matching bases. V lost 2 bases and J 4 bases, leaving 13 bases between the germline ends. The germline V gene encodes CDR1 SGDLS and CDR2 YYNGEE. CDR3 length: 15 amino acids. CDR3 protein: CASSVSGLPYNEQFF. CDR3 DNA: TGTGCCAGCAGCGTTAGCGGCCTACCTTACAATGAGCAGTTCTTC.

The chain employs TRBV11-3 and TRBJ2-1, with D perhaps being TRBD1 or TRBD2 (5 bases each). The CDR3 consists of 16 residues. The V and J ends lost 6 bases and 5 bases respectively, with 20 bases between them. Per the germline V gene, CDR1 is SGHNT and CDR2 is YENEEA. The CDR3 coding sequence is TGTGCCAGCAGGCCGGGACGGCTAAAGGTAAACAATGAGCAGTTCTTC. This translates into CASRPGRLKVNNEQFF.

The chain couples TRBV6-1 to TRBJ2-3; D remains ambiguous. The CDR3 spans 20 residues. V lost 2 bases and J 8 bases, leaving 32 bases between the germline ends. Germline V gene lookup returns CDR1 MNHNS and CDR2 SASEGT. The CDR3 DNA reads TGTGCCAGCAGTGAACGTAATTTGATCCGAGGCTTACCGGAGTCGTTTACGCAGTATTTT. Translated, it gives CASSERNLIRGLPESFTQYF.

The J gene is TRBJ1-2, the V gene TRBV4-1; 7 bases line up with TRBD1. The CDR3 extends over 14 amino acids. CDR1 and CDR2 from the germline V gene are MGHRA and YSYEKL. V was pared by 4 bases and J by 7 bases, with 9 bases of the junction left unmatched. The CDR3 here is CASSLRGGAGGYTF. In nucleotides, the CDR3 is TGCGCCAGCAGCCTGCGAGGGGGCGCGGGTGGCTACACCTTC.

The V gene is TRBV27, the J gene TRBJ2-7, with a weak D call TRBD1 (6 bases). From germline, CDR1 is MNHEY and CDR2 SMNVEV (reference sequence). The CDR3 length is 14 residues. V lost 6 bases and J lost 0, with 12 bases in between. CDR3 protein: CASRGTIGSYEQYF. The CDR3 coding sequence is TGTGCCAGCAGAGGGACAATCGGCTCCTACGAGCAGTACTTC.

This clonotype has more than one count but fewer than ten. V usage is TRBV7-6 and J usage is TRBJ1-1; no definite D call. V lost 0 bases and J lost 1, with 6 bases in between. CDR1 is SGHVS, CDR2 FNYEAQ, per germline. The CDR3 runs to 14 residues. The CDR3: CASSLAMGNTEAFF. DNA of the CDR3: TGTGCCAGCAGCTTAGCGATGGGGAACACTGAAGCTTTCTTT.

For the CDR3, the DNA is TGTGCCAGCAGTTTCCCCCGCGCCGGGCACTCTTCCTACGAGCAGTACTTC. This encodes CASSFPRAGHSSYEQYF. The chain combines TRBV6-5 with TRBJ2-7, with D unclear. Germline lookup yields CDR1 MNHEY and CDR2 SVGAGI. The ends were cut back, 4 bases at V and 1 base at J, with 20 bases in the middle. This CDR3 is built from 17 residues.

The chain combines TRBV27 with TRBJ2-1; D is unresolved. Germline lookup yields CDR1 MNHEY and CDR2 SMNVEV (reference sequence). The V end lost 9 bases, the J end lost 2 bases, and 14 bases lay between the germline ends. The CDR3 consists of 14 residues. CDR3 in amino acids: CASWGLGTYNEQFF. The CDR3 bases are TGTGCCAGTTGGGGTTTGGGAACCTACAATGAGCAGTTCTTC.

V gene TRBV30 combines with J gene TRBJ2-1, with D possibly being TRBD1 (5 bases). This CDR3 region has 13 residues. The germline CDR1 and CDR2 sequences are GTSNPN and SVGIG (reference sequence). V shed 0 bases and J shed 6 bases, with 9 bases lying between them. The CDR3 is CAWSVVRGNEQFF. In DNA form, the CDR3 reads TGTGCCTGGAGTGTAGTTAGGGGCAATGAGCAGTTCTTC. Drawing the rest from reference TRBV30 and TRBJ2-1, the complete variable domain is SQTIHQWPATLVQPVGSPLSLECTVEGTSNPNLYWYRQAAGRGLQLLFYSVGIGQISSEVPQNLSASRPQDRQFILSSKKLLLSDSGFYLCAWSVVRGNEQFFGPGTRLTVL.

This clonotype occurred once. The J gene is TRBJ2-5, the V gene TRBV3-1; 8 bases align to TRBD2. Trimming removed 2 bases from V and 3 bases from J; junction bases left unmatched: 11. This CDR3 region has 17 residues. In germline, CDR1 is LGHDT, CDR2 YNNKEL (reference sequence). In DNA form, the CDR3 reads TGTGCCAGCAGCCAATCTTGGACGGGGGGGCCTGAAGAGACCCAGTACTTC. Translation gives CASSQSWTGGPEETQYF.

The V and J genes are TRBV15 and TRBJ2-2, with D possibly TRBD2 on 5 matching bases. Trimming removed 1 base at V and 0 bases at J, with 15 bases between. The CDR3 sequence is 18 residues long. Germline V gene lookup returns CDR1 LNHNV and CDR2 YYDKDF (reference sequence). The chain's CDR3 is CATSRVPYDYPNTGELFF. Written as DNA, the CDR3 is TGTGCCACCAGCAGAGTCCCTTATGACTACCCGAACACCGGGGAGCTGTTTTTT.

This chain links TRBV12-5 with TRBJ1-1; TRBD1 matches at 8 bases. Germline V gives CDR1 LGHNT, CDR2 FRNRAP. This CDR3 region has 18 residues. J was trimmed by 0 bases and V by 3 bases; bases with no gene match: 12. The CDR3 region has the DNA TGTGCTAGTGGTTTCTCACTGGACAGGGAGGGTCTGAACACTGAAGCTTTCTTT. Translation gives CASGFSLDREGLNTEAFF.

The V and J genes are TRBV19 and TRBJ1-2; D might be TRBD1 (6 bases). The CDR3 has 15 amino acids. Trimming left V 2 bases short and J 8 bases short, with 18 bases between. Germline V gene lookup returns CDR1 LNHDA and CDR2 SQIVND (reference sequence). CDR3 loop: CASSIRWDKSAGYTF. The CDR3 coding sequence is TGTGCCAGTAGTATACGCTGGGACAAAAGCGCCGGCTACACCTTC.

V is TRBV3-1 and J is TRBJ2-1; tentatively, D is TRBD2 (6 bases). Looked up from germline, CDR1 is LGHDT and CDR2 is YNNKEL (reference sequence). This CDR3 comprises 12 residues. With 2 bases removed from V and 8 bases from J, the gap between germline ends came to 7 bases. In DNA form, the CDR3 reads TGTGCCAGCAGCCAATGGGGGGATGAGCAGTTCTTC. Translation gives CASSQWGDEQFF.

This rearrangement joins TRBV28 to TRBJ1-1; no clear D. The CDR3 length is 15 residues. The ends were cut back, 3 bases at V and 3 bases at J, with 14 bases in the middle. From germline, CDR1 is MDHEN and CDR2 SYDVKM. CDR3 in DNA: TGTGCCAGCAGTTTTCGTCCCTATGTTGACACTGAAGCTTTCTTT. Amino acids: CASSFRPYVDTEAFF. Full variable domain (missing parts from reference TRBV28 and TRBJ1-1): DVKVTQSSRYLVKRTGEKVFLECVQDMDHENMFWYRQDPGLGLRLIYFSYDVKMKEKGDIPEGYSVSREKKERFSLILESASTNQTSMYLCASSFRPYVDTEAFFGQGTRLTVV.